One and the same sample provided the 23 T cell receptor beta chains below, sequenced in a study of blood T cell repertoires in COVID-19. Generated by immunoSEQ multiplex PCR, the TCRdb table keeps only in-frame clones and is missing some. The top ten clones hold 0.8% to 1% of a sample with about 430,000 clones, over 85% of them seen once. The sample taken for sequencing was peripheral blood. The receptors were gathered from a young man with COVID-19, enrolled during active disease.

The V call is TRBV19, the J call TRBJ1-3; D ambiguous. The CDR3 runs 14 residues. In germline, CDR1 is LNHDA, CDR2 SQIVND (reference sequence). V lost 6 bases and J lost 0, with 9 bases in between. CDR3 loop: CASRAGSSGNTIYF. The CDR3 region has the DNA TGTGCCAGTAGGGCGGGCAGCTCTGGAAACACCATATATTTT.

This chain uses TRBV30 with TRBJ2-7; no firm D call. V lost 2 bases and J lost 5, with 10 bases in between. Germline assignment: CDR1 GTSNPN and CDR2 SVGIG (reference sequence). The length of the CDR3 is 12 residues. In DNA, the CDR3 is TGTGCCTGGAGTTATGTAGCCAACGAGCAGTACTTC. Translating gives CAWSYVANEQYF.

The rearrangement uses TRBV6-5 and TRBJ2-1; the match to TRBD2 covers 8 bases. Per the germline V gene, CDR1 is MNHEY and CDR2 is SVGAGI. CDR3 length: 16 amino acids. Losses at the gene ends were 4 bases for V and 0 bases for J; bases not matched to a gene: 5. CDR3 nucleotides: TGTGCCAGCAGTTCCCCAACTAGCGGCTCCTACAATGAGCAGTTCTTC. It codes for CASSSPTSGSYNEQFF.

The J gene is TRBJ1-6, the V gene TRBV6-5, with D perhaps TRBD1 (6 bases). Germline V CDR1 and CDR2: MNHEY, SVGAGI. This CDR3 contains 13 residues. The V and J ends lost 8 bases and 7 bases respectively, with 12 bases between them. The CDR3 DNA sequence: TGTGCCAGCGGCAGACAGGTCAATTCACCCCTCCACTTT. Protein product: CASGRQVNSPLHF.

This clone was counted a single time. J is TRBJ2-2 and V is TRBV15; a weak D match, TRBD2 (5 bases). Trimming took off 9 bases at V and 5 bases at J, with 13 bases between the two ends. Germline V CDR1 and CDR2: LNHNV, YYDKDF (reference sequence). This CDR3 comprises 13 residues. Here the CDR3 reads CATKDSVTGELFF. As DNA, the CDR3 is TGTGCCACAAAGGACTCCGTAACCGGGGAGCTGTTTTTT. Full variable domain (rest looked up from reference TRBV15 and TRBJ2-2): DAMVIQNPRYQVTQFGKPVTLSCSQTLNHNVMYWYQQKSSQAPKLLFHYYDKDFNNEADTPDNFQSRRPNTSFCFLDIRSPGLGDTAMYLCATKDSVTGELFFGEGSRLTVL.

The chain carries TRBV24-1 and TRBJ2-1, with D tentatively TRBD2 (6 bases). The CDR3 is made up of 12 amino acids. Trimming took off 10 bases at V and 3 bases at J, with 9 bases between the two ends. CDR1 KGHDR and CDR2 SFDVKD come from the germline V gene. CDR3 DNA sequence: TGTGCCACAGGGACTTTCTACAATGAGCAGTTCTTC. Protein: CATGTFYNEQFF.

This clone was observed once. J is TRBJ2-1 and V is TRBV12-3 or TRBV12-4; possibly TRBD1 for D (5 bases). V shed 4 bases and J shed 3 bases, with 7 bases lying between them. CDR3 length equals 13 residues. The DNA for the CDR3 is TGTGCCAGCAGTTCCCAGGGCTACAATGAGCAGTTCTTC. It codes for CASSSQGYNEQFF.

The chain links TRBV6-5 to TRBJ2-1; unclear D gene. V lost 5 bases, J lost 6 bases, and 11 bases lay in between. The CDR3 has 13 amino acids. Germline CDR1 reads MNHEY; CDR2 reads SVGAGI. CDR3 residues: CASSTYYVNEQFF. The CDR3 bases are TGTGCCAGCAGTACCTACTACGTCAATGAGCAGTTCTTC.

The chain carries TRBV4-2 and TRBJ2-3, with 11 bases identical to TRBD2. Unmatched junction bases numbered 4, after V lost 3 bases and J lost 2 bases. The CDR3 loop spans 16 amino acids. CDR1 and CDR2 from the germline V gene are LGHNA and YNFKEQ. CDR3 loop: CASSQRLAGLTDTQYF. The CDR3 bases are TGTGCCAGCAGCCAGAGACTAGCGGGACTCACAGATACGCAGTATTTT.

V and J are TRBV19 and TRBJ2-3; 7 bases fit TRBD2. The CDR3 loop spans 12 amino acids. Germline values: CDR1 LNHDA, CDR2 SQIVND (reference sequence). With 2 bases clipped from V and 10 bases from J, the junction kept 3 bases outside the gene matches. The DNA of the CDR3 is TGTGCCAGTAGTATACCCGCGGGGGCGCAGTATTTT. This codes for CASSIPAGAQYF.

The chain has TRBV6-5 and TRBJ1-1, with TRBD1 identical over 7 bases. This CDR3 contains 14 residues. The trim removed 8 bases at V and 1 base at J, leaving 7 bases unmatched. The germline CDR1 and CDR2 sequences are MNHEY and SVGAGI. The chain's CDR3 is CASWTRDRNTEAFF. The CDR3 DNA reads TGTGCCAGCTGGACCCGGGACAGGAACACTGAAGCTTTCTTT.

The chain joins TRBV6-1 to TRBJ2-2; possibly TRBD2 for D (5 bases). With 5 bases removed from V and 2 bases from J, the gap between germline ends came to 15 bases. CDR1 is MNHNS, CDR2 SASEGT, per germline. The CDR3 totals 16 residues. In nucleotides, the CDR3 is TGTGCCAGCAGTAAAGTTTTCGGGATCAACACCGGGGAGCTGTTTTTT. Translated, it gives CASSKVFGINTGELFF.

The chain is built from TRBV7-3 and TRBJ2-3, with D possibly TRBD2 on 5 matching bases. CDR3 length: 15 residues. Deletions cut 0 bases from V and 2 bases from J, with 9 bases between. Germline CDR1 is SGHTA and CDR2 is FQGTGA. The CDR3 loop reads CASSLTGLNTDTQYF. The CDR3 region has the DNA TGTGCCAGCAGCTTAACAGGACTTAACACAGATACGCAGTATTTT.

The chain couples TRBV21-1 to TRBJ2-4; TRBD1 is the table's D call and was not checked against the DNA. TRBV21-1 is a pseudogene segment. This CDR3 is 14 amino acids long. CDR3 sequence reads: CASSRGGFGNIQYF. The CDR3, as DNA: TGTGCCAGCAGCAGAGGGGGATTCGGAAACATTCAGTACTTC.

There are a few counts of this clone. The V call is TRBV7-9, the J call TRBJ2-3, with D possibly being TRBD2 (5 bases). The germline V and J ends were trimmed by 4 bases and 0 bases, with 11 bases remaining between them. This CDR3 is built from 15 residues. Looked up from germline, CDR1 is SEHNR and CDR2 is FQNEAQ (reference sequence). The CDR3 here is CASSSPGGSTDTQYF. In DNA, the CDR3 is TGTGCCAGCAGCTCTCCAGGCGGGAGCACAGATACGCAGTATTTT.

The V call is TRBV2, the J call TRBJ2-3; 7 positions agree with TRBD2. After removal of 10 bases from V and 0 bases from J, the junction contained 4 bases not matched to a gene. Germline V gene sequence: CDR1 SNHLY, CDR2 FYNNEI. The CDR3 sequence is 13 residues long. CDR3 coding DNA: TGTGCCACTTCGGGGGGTAGCACAGATACGCAGTATTTT. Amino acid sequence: CATSGGSTDTQYF.

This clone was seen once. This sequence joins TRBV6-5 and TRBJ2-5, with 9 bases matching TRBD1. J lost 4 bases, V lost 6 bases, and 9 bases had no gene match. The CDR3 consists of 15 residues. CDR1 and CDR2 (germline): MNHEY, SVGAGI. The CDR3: CASRPGQGLSETQYF. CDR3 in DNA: TGTGCCAGCAGACCGGGACAGGGACTCTCAGAGACCCAGTACTTC.

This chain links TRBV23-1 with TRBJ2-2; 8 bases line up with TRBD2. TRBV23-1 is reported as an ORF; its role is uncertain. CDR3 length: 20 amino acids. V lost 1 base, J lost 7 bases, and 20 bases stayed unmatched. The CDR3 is CASSQFICAGGPFFSGELFF. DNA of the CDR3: TGCGCCAGCAGTCAATTCATATGCGCGGGGGGCCCATTTTTTAGCGGGGAGCTGTTTTTT.

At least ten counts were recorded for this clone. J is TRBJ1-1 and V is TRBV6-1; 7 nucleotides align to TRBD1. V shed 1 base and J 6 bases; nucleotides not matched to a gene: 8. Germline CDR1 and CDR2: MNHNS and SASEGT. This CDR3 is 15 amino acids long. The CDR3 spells CASSEETGKGAEAFF. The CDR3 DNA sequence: TGTGCCAGCAGTGAAGAGACAGGGAAGGGTGCTGAAGCTTTCTTT.

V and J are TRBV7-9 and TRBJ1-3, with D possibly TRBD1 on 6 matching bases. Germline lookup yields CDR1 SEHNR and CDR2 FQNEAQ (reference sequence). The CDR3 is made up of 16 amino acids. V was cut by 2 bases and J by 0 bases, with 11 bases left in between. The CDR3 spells CASSLSGASSGNTIYF. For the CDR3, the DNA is TGTGCCAGCAGCTTATCAGGGGCCAGCTCTGGAAACACCATATATTTT.

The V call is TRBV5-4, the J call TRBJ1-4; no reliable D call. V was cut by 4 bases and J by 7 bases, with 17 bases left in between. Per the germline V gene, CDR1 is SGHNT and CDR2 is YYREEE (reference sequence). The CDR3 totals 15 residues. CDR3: CASSLRLGRGEKLFF. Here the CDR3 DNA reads TGTGCCAGCAGCCTTCGTTTGGGTAGAGGTGAAAAACTGTTTTTT.

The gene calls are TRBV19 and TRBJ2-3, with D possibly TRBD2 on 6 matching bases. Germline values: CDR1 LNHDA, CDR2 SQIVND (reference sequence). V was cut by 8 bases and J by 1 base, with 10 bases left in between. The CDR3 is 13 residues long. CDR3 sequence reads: CASRGVGTDTQYF. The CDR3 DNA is TGTGCCAGTCGCGGGGTCGGCACAGATACGCAGTATTTT.

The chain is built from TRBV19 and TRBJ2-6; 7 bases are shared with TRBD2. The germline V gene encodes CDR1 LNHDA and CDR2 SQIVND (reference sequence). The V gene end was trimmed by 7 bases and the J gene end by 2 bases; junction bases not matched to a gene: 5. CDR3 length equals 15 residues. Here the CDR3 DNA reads TGTGCCAGTACCCATGGGGGGGCTGGGGCCAACGTCCTGACTTTC. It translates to CASTHGGAGANVLTF.